A selection of T cell receptor beta chains follows, all from one sample in a study of blood T cell repertoires in COVID-19. The assay was immunoSEQ multiplex PCR, and TCRdb's table has in-frame clones only and misses some. Of around 75,000 clones in the sample, approximately 85% were seen once. Sequenced material: peripheral blood. The origin of the receptors is a woman of 80 years or more with active or convalescent COVID-19. CDR3s include the opening cysteine and the closing phenylalanine or tryptophan. Fields, in order: clone size, V gene, J gene, D gene, CDR3 protein, CDR3 DNA. A D gene is named only where the DNA matches it firmly. Clone size appears in some rows only: once, few, many, or a class for an expanded clone.

>-|TRBV2|TRBJ1-6|TRBD1
CASAGTGGLPNSPLHF
TGTGCCAGCGCCGGGACAGGGGGTTTACCCAATTCACCCCTCCACTTT
>-|TRBV5-8|TRBJ1-6|TRBD1
CASSYRDRDDPLHF
TGTGCCAGCAGCTACCGGGACAGGGACGACCCCCTCCACTTT
>-|TRBV11-2|TRBJ2-7|-
CASSLGVRGREQYF
TGTGCCAGCAGCTTAGGAGTGCGGGGGCGCGAGCAGTACTTC
>-|TRBV15|TRBJ2-7|TRBD2
CATSREGATSGSYEQYF
TGTGCCACCAGCCGAGAAGGGGCGACTAGCGGTTCCTACGAGCAGTACTTC
>few|TRBV6-5|TRBJ1-3|-
CASSYKPRSGNTIYF
TGTGCCAGCAGTTACAAGCCACGCTCTGGAAACACCATATATTTT
>-|TRBV7-8|TRBJ1-1|-
CASSLVNRNTEAFF
TGTGCCAGCAGCTTAGTCAATAGGAACACTGAAGCTTTCTTT
>-|TRBV20-1|TRBJ1-1|-
CSVPSGGEAFF
TGCAGTGTACCATCCGGAGGGGAAGCTTTCTTT
>-|TRBV6-5|TRBJ1-3|TRBD1
CASSYKGAAGNTIYF
TGTGCCAGCAGTTACAAGGGGGCGGCTGGAAACACCATATATTTT
>-|TRBV28|TRBJ2-5|TRBD2
CASSLLGLAGVQTQYF
TGTGCCAGCAGTTTATTGGGTCTAGCGGGAGTTCAGACCCAGTACTTC
>-|TRBV7-2|TRBJ2-3|TRBD1
CASSLTGFRTTDTQYF
TGTGCCAGCAGCTTGACAGGGTTCCGTACCACAGATACGCAGTATTTT
>-|TRBV6-2/TRBV6-3|TRBJ1-1|-
CASSKHQTKNEAFF
TGTGCCAGCAGTAAACACCAAACAAAAAATGAAGCTTTCTTT
>-|TRBV6-6|TRBJ1-2|-
CASSSDKYGYTF
TGTGCCAGCAGTTCAGACAAGTATGGCTACACCTTC
>-|TRBV24-1|TRBJ1-5|-
CATSDPYLKSGGGNQPQHF
TGTGCCACCAGTGATCCCTACCTCAAGAGTGGGGGCGGGAATCAGCCCCAGCATTTT
>-|TRBV15|TRBJ1-2|-
CATSRWFGGSGYTF
TGTGCCACCAGCAGATGGTTCGGGGGTTCTGGCTACACCTTC
>-|TRBV5-1|TRBJ2-4|-
CASSLAGGIQYF
TGCGCCAGCAGCTTGGCCGGGGGAATTCAGTACTTC
>-|TRBV28|TRBJ1-2|TRBD1
CASRGTALYGYTF
TGTGCCAGCAGGGGGACAGCCCTCTATGGCTACACCTTC
>-|TRBV7-9|TRBJ1-1|TRBD1
CASSYYRGTGPNTEAFF
TGTGCCAGCAGCTACTACCGTGGGACAGGGCCGAACACTGAAGCTTTCTTT
>-|TRBV4-1|TRBJ1-5|TRBD1
CASSQTPDRELNQPQHF
TGCGCCAGCAGCCAAACCCCGGACAGGGAACTCAATCAGCCCCAGCATTTT
>-|TRBV5-4|TRBJ2-5|TRBD2
CASSSKTSGGPQETQYF
TGTGCCAGCAGCTCAAAGACTAGCGGGGGGCCCCAAGAGACCCAGTACTTC
>-|TRBV6-5|TRBJ2-1|TRBD1
CASSLRTGGLDEQFF
TGTGCCAGCAGTCTCCGGACAGGGGGCCTCGATGAGCAGTTCTTC
>-|TRBV5-1|TRBJ2-7|-
CASSFLQSYEQYF
TGCGCCAGCAGCTTTTTGCAGTCCTACGAGCAGTACTTC
>-|TRBV7-2|TRBJ1-1|TRBD1
CASSQTGGLVNTEAFF
TGTGCCAGCAGCCAGACAGGGGGCCTTGTGAACACTGAAGCTTTCTTT
>-|TRBV4-1|TRBJ2-1|TRBD2
CASSQGRTSGDNEQFF
TGCGCCAGCAGCCAAGGTAGGACTAGCGGGGACAATGAGCAGTTCTTC
>-|TRBV29-1|TRBJ1-2|TRBD1
CSVPGQGFYGYTF
TGCAGCGTCCCGGGACAGGGATTCTATGGCTACACCTTC
>once|TRBV19|TRBJ2-7|TRBD1
CASSNLMTGTNEQYF
TGTGCCAGTAGTAATTTGATGACAGGGACGAACGAGCAGTACTTC
>-|TRBV6-5|TRBJ1-1|-
CASSPPYSEAFF
TGTGCCAGCAGCCCCCCCTACTCCGAAGCTTTCTTT
>-|TRBV7-6|TRBJ2-1|TRBD2
CASSLAVGSGRAGSEQFF
TGTGCCAGCAGCTTAGCGGTTGGGAGCGGGAGGGCCGGCTCTGAGCAGTTCTTC
>few|TRBV25-1|TRBJ2-5|TRBD1
CASRPGGHRVETQYF
TGTGCCAGCAGGCCAGGGGGACACAGGGTGGAGACCCAGTACTTC
>once|TRBV18|TRBJ1-1|-
CASSPTTGSNTEAFF
TGTGCCAGCTCACCGACTACAGGGTCAAACACTGAAGCTTTCTTT
>-|TRBV19|TRBJ2-1|TRBD2
CASSIRGGIAEQFF
TGTGCCAGTAGTATAAGGGGAGGGATAGCGGAGCAGTTCTTC
>once|TRBV6-1|TRBJ1-6|-
CASSEIWPAAGNSPLHF
TGTGCCAGCAGTGAAATTTGGCCGGCGGCAGGGAATTCACCCCTCCACTTT
>-|TRBV19|TRBJ2-1|-
CASSPEAISYNEQFF
TGTGCCAGTAGTCCTGAAGCCATCTCCTACAATGAGCAGTTCTTC
>-|TRBV18|TRBJ2-7|-
CASSQETGGPYEQYF
TGTGCCAGCTCACAAGAAACCGGGGGACCCTACGAGCAGTACTTC
>-|TRBV7-2|TRBJ2-7|TRBD2
CASSLGLAGGPYEQYF
TGTGCCAGCAGCTTAGGACTAGCGGGAGGGCCCTACGAGCAGTACTTC
>-|TRBV7-2|TRBJ1-2|TRBD1
CASTLDRAYGYTF
TGTGCCAGCACCCTAGACAGGGCCTATGGCTACACCTTC
>-|TRBV19|TRBJ2-1|TRBD1
CASRTIMTGGKNEQFF
TGTGCCAGTAGGACTATAATGACAGGGGGCAAGAATGAGCAGTTCTTC
>-|TRBV19|TRBJ1-2|TRBD1
CASRKQGGGYGYTF
TGTGCCAGTAGGAAACAGGGGGGCGGCTATGGCTACACCTTC
>-|TRBV19|TRBJ2-3|-
CASSIQGADTQYF
TGTGCCAGTAGTATACAAGGAGCAGATACGCAGTATTTT
>-|TRBV27|TRBJ2-2|-
CASSFMRQPNTGELFF
TGTGCCAGCAGTTTTATGAGACAGCCGAACACCGGGGAGCTGTTTTTT
>once|TRBV28|TRBJ1-3|-
CASSLTGNGGNTIYF
TGTGCCAGCAGTTTAACAGGGAACGGCGGAAACACCATATATTTT